This is a list of T cell receptor beta chains from one sample in a study of T cells in Graves' hyperthyroidism and ophthalmopathy. TCRdb processed the multiplex PCR reads anew with MiXCR; each CDR3 protein has one entry. Of about 590,000 distinct CDR3 sequences in the sample, over 12% were seen once. Sequenced: blood. Receptor source: a woman younger than 30 with Graves' ophthalmopathy. The CDR3 runs from the conserved cysteine through the conserved F or W. The D gene is left open where the match is weak. Not all rows give a size; the values are once, few, many and, for expanded clones, a class.

abundance	d_gene	v_gene	j_gene	CDR3nt	CDR3aa
-	-	TRBV7-2	TRBJ2-7	TGTGCCAGCAGCTTACTAAGGGCCCCAGGACTCTACTACGAGCAGTACTTC	CASSLLRAPGLYYEQYF
many	TRBD2	TRBV12-3/TRBV12-4	TRBJ2-1	TGTGCCAGCAGTTTTGTCGGAGGGGCTAGCGGGATCTACAATGAGCAGTTCTTC	CASSFVGGASGIYNEQFF
-	-	TRBV7-9	TRBJ2-5	TGTGCCAGCAGCTTATTCGCAGGAAAAGAGACCCAGTACTTC	CASSLFAGKETQYF
many	-	TRBV28	TRBJ1-5	TGTGCCAGCAGTTCACCCCAGGGAAATCAGCCCCAGCATTTT	CASSSPQGNQPQHF
many	TRBD2	TRBV29-1	TRBJ2-3	TGCAGCGTTGCCACTAGCGGCGCTAGCACAGATACGCAGTATTTT	CSVATSGASTDTQYF
few	-	TRBV5-6	TRBJ2-1	TGTGCCAGCGTCAATGCGGCAGGGGCCTACAATGAGCAGTTCTTC	CASVNAAGAYNEQFF
many	TRBD1	TRBV27	TRBJ1-1	TGTGCCAGCAGTGAGGGGGCCCGGGTGAACACTGAAGCTTTCTTT	CASSEGARVNTEAFF
once	TRBD1	TRBV6-5	TRBJ1-3	TGTGCCAGCGGACTCGAGGGGGCTCCTGGAAACACCATATATTTT	CASGLEGAPGNTIYF
many	-	TRBV11-2	TRBJ2-7	TGTGCCAGCAGCTTAGTGGCTGGGGACGAGCAGTACTTC	CASSLVAGDEQYF
many	-	TRBV9	TRBJ2-1	TGTGCCAGCAGCGTAGGCGGGCAGGGGTCGTATGGTGAGCAGTTCTTC	CASSVGGQGSYGEQFF
few	-	TRBV24-1	TRBJ2-7	TGTGCCACCAGTGATTCCGACAGAAGGCAGTACTTC	CATSDSDRRQYF
many	TRBD2	TRBV7-2	TRBJ2-3	TGTGCCAGCAGCCTAAGGTCTAGCGGGAGGCTGAGCACAGATACGCAGTATTTT	CASSLRSSGRLSTDTQYF
many	-	TRBV30	TRBJ1-1	TGTGCCTGGATCCTATATAAACGGGCTTTCTTT	CAWILYKRAFF
few	-	TRBV20-1	TRBJ2-7	TGCAGTGCTAGATACAGGAGGGCCCCCTACGAGCAGTACTTC	CSARYRRAPYEQYF
few	-	TRBV10-3	TRBJ1-1	TGTGCCATCAGTTTAAATGGGGGCAGTTTGAGCACTGAAGCTTTCTTT	CAISLNGGSLSTEAFF
many	-	TRBV12-3/TRBV12-4	TRBJ2-7	TGTGCCAGCAGAACTGACAGCTCCTACGAGCAGTACTTC	CASRTDSSYEQYF
few	-	TRBV24-1	TRBJ2-5	TGTGCCACCAGTGTGGGAATGATAGGGTACCAAGAGACCCAGTACTTC	CATSVGMIGYQETQYF
many	TRBD2	TRBV7-3	TRBJ2-1	TGTGCCAGCAGCGCCACCCTAGCGGCTCAGGCCCCACACAATGAGCAGTTCTTC	CASSATLAAQAPHNEQFF
few	-	TRBV28	TRBJ1-3	TGTGCCAGCAGCCTGGGACACTCTGGAAACACCATATATTTT	CASSLGHSGNTIYF
many	-	TRBV3-2	TRBJ1-6	TGTGCCAGCGCCAACAGGTCTCGGTATAATTCACCCCTCCACTTT	CASANRSRYNSPLHF
many	-	TRBV27	TRBJ1-5	TGTGCCAGCAGCCCGGACATTCGCTCGCAGCCCCAGCATTTT	CASSPDIRSQPQHF
many	-	TRBV6-2/TRBV6-3	TRBJ2-7	TGTGCCAGCAGTTACCGATCGGCCACATCCCCCTACGAGCAGTACTTC	CASSYRSATSPYEQYF
many	-	TRBV2	TRBJ2-3	TGTGCCAGCAGCGCCGGGACCCCTGCGCAGGATACGCAGTATTTT	CASSAGTPAQDTQYF
many	-	TRBV30	TRBJ1-2	TGTGCCTGGACTCCGGGACAAGACTATGGCTACACCTTC	CAWTPGQDYGYTF
many	-	TRBV28	TRBJ2-7	TGTGCCAGCAGTGAGGGCTCCCACGAGCAGTACTTC	CASSEGSHEQYF
many	TRBD2	TRBV12-3/TRBV12-4	TRBJ2-7	TGTGCCAGCAGTTTATCCGGGTTAGCGGGAGACGAGCAGTACTTC	CASSLSGLAGDEQYF
-	-	TRBV28	TRBJ1-3	TGTGCCAGCAGTTACCCCTCGAACACCATATATTTT	CASSYPSNTIYF
many	TRBD2	TRBV7-3	TRBJ2-1	TGTGCCAGCAGCTTAAAGAGCGGGAGGGTTGACAATGAGCAGTTCTTC	CASSLKSGRVDNEQFF
-	TRBD1	TRBV6-1	TRBJ2-7	TGTGCCAGCACCAGGACCGGGACAGGGGGCGCAGAGCAGTACTTC	CASTRTGTGGAEQYF
-	TRBD1	TRBV7-3	TRBJ1-1	TGTGCCAGCTCACCATATAGGGGGGCCGGACAGGAGAACACTGAAGCTTTCTTT	CASSPYRGAGQENTEAFF
-	-	TRBV7-9	TRBJ2-3	TGTGCCAGCAGTCGACTAGGGTCAGATACGCAGTATTTT	CASSRLGSDTQYF